A single sample gave rise to the 17 T cell receptor beta chains below, sequenced in a study of cytomegalovirus exposure and HLA in healthy donors. Primers included in the PCR were 60 Vbeta and 13 Jbeta primers. TCRdb's copy holds only in-frame clones and misses some; the assay was immunoSEQ multiplex PCR. In the table there are approximately 210,000 clones, approximately 80% of which are singletons. The source material was PBMCs. All receptors derive from a woman in her forties in good health and CMV-seronegative.

CDR3 bases: TGTGCCACCGGGGACAACCAAGAGACCCAGTACTTC. It yields the protein CATGDNQETQYF. The genes are TRBV10-3 and TRBJ2-5, with D possibly matching TRBD1 (6 bases). The V gene's germline CDR1 is ENHRY and CDR2 SYGVKD. Trimming cost V 10 bases and J 0 bases, with 9 bases left between them. The CDR3 runs 12 residues.

The chain's CDR3 is CATSRDQGQGDTEAFF. The CDR3, as DNA: TGTGCCACCAGCAGAGACCAGGGACAGGGGGACACTGAAGCTTTCTTT. This chain connects TRBV15 to TRBJ1-1; 11 nucleotides agree with TRBD1. Trimming cost V 0 bases and J 3 bases; bases outside gene matches: 3. The CDR3 is 16 residues long. Germline loops: CDR1 LNHNV, CDR2 YYDKDF (reference sequence). The full variable domain, with the rest looked up from reference TRBV15 and TRBJ1-1, is DAMVIQNPRYQVTQFGKPVTLSCSQTLNHNVMYWYQQKSSQAPKLLFHYYDKDFNNEADTPDNFQSRRPNTSFCFLDIRSPGLGDTAMYLCATSRDQGQGDTEAFFGQGTRLTVV.

This sequence joins TRBV30 and TRBJ1-1; 7 bases map to TRBD1. The germline V gene has CDR1 GTSNPN and CDR2 SVGIG (reference sequence). This CDR3 spans 13 amino acids. V shed 5 bases and J 5 bases; nucleotides not matched to a gene: 8. The CDR3 is CAWSKTGRTEAFF. The CDR3, as DNA: TGTGCCTGGTCCAAGACAGGGAGGACTGAAGCTTTCTTT. The full variable domain, with the rest looked up from reference TRBV30 and TRBJ1-1, is SQTIHQWPATLVQPVGSPLSLECTVEGTSNPNLYWYRQAAGRGLQLLFYSVGIGQISSEVPQNLSASRPQDRQFILSSKKLLLSDSGFYLCAWSKTGRTEAFFGQGTRLTVV.

V usage is TRBV7-8 and J usage is TRBJ2-2; TRBD2 matches at 13 bases. Germline CDR1 is SGHVS and CDR2 is FQNEAQ. The trim removed 5 bases at V and 4 bases at J, leaving 10 bases unmatched. The CDR3 extends over 18 amino acids. The CDR3 nucleotides read TGTGCCAGCAGCCTGGCCTGGACTAGCGGGAGTTTCACCGGGGAGCTGTTTTTT. It is translated as CASSLAWTSGSFTGELFF. Looking up the rest from reference TRBV7-8 and TRBJ2-2 gives the full variable domain: GAGVSQSPRYKVAKRGQDVALRCDPISGHVSLFWYQQALGQGPEFLTYFQNEAQLDKSGLPSDRFFAERPEGSVSTLKIQRTQQEDSAVYLCASSLAWTSGSFTGELFFGEGSRLTVL.

This sequence joins TRBV5-4 and TRBJ1-3; a weak D match, TRBD1 (6 bases). The CDR3 is made up of 14 amino acids. V was trimmed by 4 bases and J by 4 bases, leaving 12 bases between them. Germline CDR1 reads SGHNT; CDR2 reads YYREEE (reference sequence). The CDR3 region has the DNA TGTGCCAGCAGCCTGGCGGGGGGCGGAAACACCATATATTTT. Translated, it gives CASSLAGGGNTIYF.

This rearrangement joins TRBV27 to TRBJ2-7; 9 positions match TRBD1. V lost 3 bases, J lost 7 bases, and 7 bases stayed unmatched. Germline CDR1 is MNHEY and CDR2 is SMNVEV (reference sequence). This CDR3 region has 14 residues. For the CDR3, the DNA is TGTGCCAGCAGTTTGGGGACAGGGATGGGGGAGCAGTACTTC. Translated: CASSLGTGMGEQYF.

Note on this clone: The junction departs from the called germline gene at one end, perhaps through a read error. The chain uses TRBV7-9 and TRBJ2-2; no clear D gene. Germline CDR1 reads SEHNR; CDR2 reads FQNEAQ (reference sequence). The CDR3 covers 14 residues. CDR3 sequence: CSSSHDSKSGELFF. The CDR3 DNA sequence: TGTTCCAGCAGCCACGACTCCAAGTCCGGGGAGCTGTTTTTT.

This clone has only a few counts. This chain connects TRBV30 to TRBJ1-2; D gene unclear. V lost 4 bases to trimming and J lost 1 base, with 13 bases between them. This CDR3 is 14 amino acids long. Germline V gene lookup returns CDR1 GTSNPN and CDR2 SVGIG (reference sequence). This chain's CDR3 is CAWTSSGRNYGYTF. CDR3 sequence (DNA): TGTGCCTGGACTTCAAGCGGTCGTAACTATGGCTACACCTTC.

The chain uses TRBV29-1 and TRBJ2-5; 8 bases agree with TRBD1. With V trimmed by 7 bases and J by 4 bases, 8 bases remained unmatched. This CDR3 is 13 amino acids long. Germline V gene sequence: CDR1 SQVTM, CDR2 ANQGSEA. CDR3 DNA sequence: TGCAGCGAACGGACAGGGATTGGAGAGACCCAGTACTTC. Translating it yields CSERTGIGETQYF.

This clone has just one count. The V call is TRBV2, the J call TRBJ1-3, with TRBD1 matching 8 bases. V was clipped by 4 bases and J by 2 bases; unmatched bases: 10. Germline-derived CDR1 and CDR2 are SNHLY and FYNNEI. This CDR3 is 17 amino acids long. The CDR3 loop is CASSGQLRTGTGNTIYF. Here the CDR3 DNA reads TGTGCCAGCAGTGGGCAACTTAGGACAGGGACTGGAAACACCATATATTTT.

A few counts support this clone. The rearrangement uses TRBV7-3 and TRBJ2-3; TRBD2 agrees at 11 bases. The CDR3 has 16 residues. With 5 bases clipped from V and 2 bases from J, the junction kept 6 bases outside the gene matches. Per the germline V gene, CDR1 is SGHTA and CDR2 is FQGTGA. CDR3 region: CASSDSSGRHTDTQYF. The CDR3 DNA reads as TGTGCCAGCAGCGACTCTAGCGGGAGGCACACAGATACGCAGTATTTT.

This sequence joins TRBV2 and TRBJ2-7; D uncertain. Between the trimmed V and J ends, which lost 6 bases and 4 bases, there was a span of 13 bases. CDR3 length: 13 residues. The germline V gene encodes CDR1 SNHLY and CDR2 FYNNEI. The CDR3: CASRQAGQYEQYV. DNA of the CDR3: TGTGCCAGCAGGCAGGCCGGTCAATACGAGCAGTACGTC.

The chain couples TRBV30 to TRBJ2-1, with 13 bases that match TRBD2. The CDR3 totals 13 residues. The trim removed 5 bases at V and 15 bases at J, leaving 10 bases unmatched. CDR1 and CDR2 (germline): GTSNPN, SVGIG (reference sequence). This chain's CDR3 is CAWGRTSGSSPFF. DNA of the CDR3: TGTGCCTGGGGGAGGACTAGCGGGAGTAGTCCGTTCTTC.

This rearrangement joins TRBV18 to TRBJ2-2; D gene ambiguous. Trimming took off 4 bases at V and 2 bases at J, with 5 bases between the two ends. Germline assignment: CDR1 KGHSH and CDR2 LQKENI. The CDR3 runs to 13 residues. The CDR3 nucleotides read TGTGCCAGCTCACTAGCAAACACCGGGGAGCTGTTTTTT. Amino acid sequence: CASSLANTGELFF.

This clone came up once. V is TRBV5-1 and J is TRBJ2-1; D is perhaps TRBD2 (5 bases). This CDR3 comprises 16 residues. Trimming took off 0 bases at V and 6 bases at J, with 16 bases between the two ends. The germline V gene has CDR1 SGHRS and CDR2 YFSETQ. CDR3 sequence (DNA): TGCGCCAGCAGCTTGGATATTAGCCGGGGTCTCAATGAGCAGTTCTTC. Its protein is CASSLDISRGLNEQFF.

In the case of this clone: A read error may account for a junction end that differs from germline. This rearrangement joins TRBV7-2 to TRBJ1-1; perhaps TRBD1 as D (6 bases). This CDR3 spans 15 amino acids. Germline V lookup: CDR1 SGHTA, CDR2 FQGNSA. The CDR3 protein is CASSLARQDFTETFF. The CDR3 nucleotides read TGTGCCAGCAGCTTAGCGAGACAGGATTTCACTGAAACTTTCTTT.

V and J are TRBV29-1 and TRBJ2-1, with 9 bases fitting TRBD2. CDR1 SQVTM and CDR2 ANQGSEA come from the germline V gene. CDR3 length: 13 amino acids. DNA for the CDR3: TGCAGTGGCGGACTAGCGTCGAACAATGAGCAGTTCTTC. This translates into CSGGLASNNEQFF.